These T cell receptor beta chains were read from a single sample in a study of response to subunit inactivated influenza vaccine. In TCRdb, the RT-PCR reads were re-called with MiXCR into one record per CDR3 protein. The table includes 450,000 to 600,000 distinct CDR3 sequences, around 7.9% detected once. The source material was PBMCs from blood, sampled 23 months after vaccination. These receptors originate from a man aged 50-75 years who received an inactivated influenza vaccine. The CDR3 runs from the conserved cysteine through the conserved F or W. The order of the fields is V gene, J gene, clone size, CDR3 protein. Size values are once, few and many counts, or a class for expanded clones, and some rows have none.

V gene: TRBV5-1; J gene: TRBJ1-6; clone size: few; CDR3 protein: CASSETSSYNSPLHF
V gene: TRBV5-1; J gene: TRBJ2-3; clone size: many; CDR3 protein: CASSLGSREYLTDTQYF
V gene: TRBV4-1; J gene: TRBJ2-5; clone size: -; CDR3 protein: CASSQDDAGDETQYF
V gene: TRBV3-1; J gene: TRBJ1-1; clone size: many; CDR3 protein: CASSQGGPSIF
V gene: TRBV12-3/TRBV12-4; J gene: TRBJ2-5; clone size: many; CDR3 protein: CASTPGAGRETQYF
V gene: TRBV12-3/TRBV12-4; J gene: TRBJ1-4; clone size: many; CDR3 protein: CASSRDRATNEKLFF
V gene: TRBV4-1; J gene: TRBJ1-6; clone size: many; CDR3 protein: CASSPLMGLNNSPLHF
V gene: TRBV6-2/TRBV6-3; J gene: TRBJ2-1; clone size: -; CDR3 protein: CASSSTEYNEQFF
V gene: TRBV7-6; J gene: TRBJ2-3; clone size: -; CDR3 protein: CASSLDVGGITDTQYF
V gene: TRBV7-7; J gene: TRBJ2-3; clone size: -; CDR3 protein: CASSRTPSTDTQYF
V gene: TRBV28; J gene: TRBJ1-2; clone size: few; CDR3 protein: CASSSVPDYGYTF
V gene: TRBV20-1; J gene: TRBJ2-1; clone size: few; CDR3 protein: CSARTGTSVNEQFF
V gene: TRBV10-3; J gene: TRBJ2-3; clone size: many; CDR3 protein: CAISGSTDTQYF
V gene: TRBV15; J gene: TRBJ1-3; clone size: many; CDR3 protein: CATSRDLPGTGNTIYF
V gene: TRBV12-3/TRBV12-4; J gene: TRBJ2-1; clone size: few; CDR3 protein: CASRKQGAKDEQFF
V gene: TRBV27; J gene: TRBJ2-3; clone size: few; CDR3 protein: CASSPLAGGDTDTQYF
V gene: TRBV3-1; J gene: TRBJ1-1; clone size: many; CDR3 protein: CASSFGQGSTEAFF
V gene: TRBV10-3; J gene: TRBJ2-7; clone size: few; CDR3 protein: CAISDARDRTYYEQYF
V gene: TRBV5-1; J gene: TRBJ2-3; clone size: -; CDR3 protein: CASRFLGLATSTDTQYF
V gene: TRBV14; J gene: TRBJ2-2; clone size: many; CDR3 protein: CASSQVITNTGELFF
V gene: TRBV5-6; J gene: TRBJ2-1; clone size: many; CDR3 protein: CASSLGDWIYNEQFF
V gene: TRBV3-1; J gene: TRBJ2-2; clone size: -; CDR3 protein: CASSQDPPYPGTGELFF
V gene: TRBV20-1; J gene: TRBJ2-1; clone size: many; CDR3 protein: CSARDLRRGVSYNEQFF
V gene: TRBV5-4; J gene: TRBJ2-7; clone size: -; CDR3 protein: CASSVSSGSFYEQYF
V gene: TRBV5-1; J gene: TRBJ2-1; clone size: -; CDR3 protein: CASTQQESNEQFF
V gene: TRBV7-2; J gene: TRBJ2-3; clone size: -; CDR3 protein: CASSLRATRYNTDTQYF
V gene: TRBV27; J gene: TRBJ2-1; clone size: -; CDR3 protein: CASSFQHSGKHYNEQFF
V gene: TRBV10-3; J gene: TRBJ2-3; clone size: few; CDR3 protein: CAISAGASLSTDTQYF
V gene: TRBV20-1; J gene: TRBJ2-5; clone size: few; CDR3 protein: CSARDSQDSQETQYF